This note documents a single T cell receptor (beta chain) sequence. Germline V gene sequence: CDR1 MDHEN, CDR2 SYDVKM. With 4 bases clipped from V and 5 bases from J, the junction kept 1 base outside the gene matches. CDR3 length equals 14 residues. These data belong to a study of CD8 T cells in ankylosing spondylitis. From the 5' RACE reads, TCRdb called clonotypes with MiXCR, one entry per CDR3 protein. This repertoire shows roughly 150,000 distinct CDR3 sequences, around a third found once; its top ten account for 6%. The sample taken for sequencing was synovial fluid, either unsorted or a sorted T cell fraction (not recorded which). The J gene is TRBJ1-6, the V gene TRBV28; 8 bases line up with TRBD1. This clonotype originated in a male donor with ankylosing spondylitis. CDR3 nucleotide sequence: TGTGCCAGCAGTTCGACAGGGGATAATTCACCCCTCCACTTT. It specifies CASSSTGDNSPLHF.